Below, 6 T cell receptor beta chains from the same sample are listed, as sequenced in a study of cytomegalovirus exposure and HLA in healthy donors (dated by TCRdb to about 2017). The library was generated by the immunoSEQ multiplex PCR assay. The source is immuneACCESS, and TCRdb retained only in-frame sequences with V and J called. Part of the clones is not carried over; for the studies checked, unresolved V genes explain less than half of this, and the remainder is unexplained. This sample holds approximately 300,000 clones; approximately 90% were observed only once. The ten largest clones take up around 0.84% of the sample. The sequenced sample was PBMCs. The receptors stem from a woman between 18 and 29 years old in good health and CMV-seronegative.

The rearrangement joins TRBV28 to TRBJ2-2, with a tentative D call TRBD1 (6 bases). The ends were cut back, 10 bases at V and 5 bases at J, with 17 bases in the middle. The CDR3 is 14 residues long. Germline V gene sequence: CDR1 MDHEN, CDR2 SYDVKM. CDR3 sequence: CATTPGQLTGELFF. The CDR3 region has the DNA TGTGCCACTACCCCGGGACAATTAACCGGGGAGCTGTTTTTT.

The rearrangement joins TRBV5-4 to TRBJ2-7; TRBD1 aligns across 7 bases. Germline V gene data show CDR1 as SGHNT and CDR2 as YYREEE (reference sequence). J lost 5 bases, V lost 0 bases, and 5 bases had no gene match. This CDR3 has 14 amino acids. CDR3 nucleotide sequence: TGTGCCAGCAGCTTGGGACAGGGAACCCACGAGCAGTACTTC. Amino acid sequence: CASSLGQGTHEQYF.

The chain carries TRBV5-4 and TRBJ2-5; TRBD2 aligns across 10 bases. The CDR3 runs to 17 residues. CDR1 is SGHNT, CDR2 YYREEE, per germline (reference sequence). Unmatched junction bases numbered 7, after V lost 0 bases and J lost 2 bases. The CDR3 loop is CASSLDVGLARQETQYF. Here the CDR3 DNA reads TGTGCCAGCAGCTTGGATGTGGGACTAGCGAGACAAGAGACCCAGTACTTC.

This chain links TRBV6-1 with TRBJ2-7, with 9 bases aligning to TRBD1. With 1 base clipped from V and 9 bases from J, the junction kept 4 bases outside the gene matches. The CDR3 loop spans 13 amino acids. Germline V lookup: CDR1 MNHNS, CDR2 SASEGT. In DNA, the CDR3 is TGTGCCAGCAGTGAAGGGGGACAGGGTGTGCAGTACTTC. Translated: CASSEGGQGVQYF.

The V gene is TRBV5-6, the J gene TRBJ2-1, with 7 bases aligning to TRBD2. Germline V lookup: CDR1 SGHDT, CDR2 YYEEEE. Trimming removed 2 bases from V and 0 bases from J; junction bases left unmatched: 5. This CDR3 comprises 16 residues. CDR3 sequence (DNA): TGTGCCAGCAGCTTCCCAGCGGGAAGCTCCTACAATGAGCAGTTCTTC. Its translation is CASSFPAGSSYNEQFF.

The J gene is TRBJ2-7, the V gene TRBV4-3, with D tentatively TRBD2 (6 bases). V was shortened by 0 bases and J by 4 bases, with 13 bases between the two germline ends. CDR3 length equals 15 residues. Germline V lookup: CDR1 LGHNA, CDR2 YSLEER. CDR3 DNA sequence: TGCGCCAGCAGCCAAGACCCCGGGAGCCTTTACGAGCAGTACTTC. Protein sequence: CASSQDPGSLYEQYF.